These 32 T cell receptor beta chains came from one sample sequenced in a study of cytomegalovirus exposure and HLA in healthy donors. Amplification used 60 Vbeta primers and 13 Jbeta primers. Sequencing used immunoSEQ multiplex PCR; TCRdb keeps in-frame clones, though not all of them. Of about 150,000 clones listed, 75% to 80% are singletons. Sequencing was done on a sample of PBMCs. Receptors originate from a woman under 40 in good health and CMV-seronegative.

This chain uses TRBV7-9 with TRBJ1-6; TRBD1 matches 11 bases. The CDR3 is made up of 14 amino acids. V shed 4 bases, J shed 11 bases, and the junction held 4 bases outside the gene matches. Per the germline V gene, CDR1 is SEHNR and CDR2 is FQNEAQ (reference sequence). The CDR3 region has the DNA TGTGCCAGCAGCTACGGACAGGGGGCCACACCCCTCCACTTT. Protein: CASSYGQGATPLHF.

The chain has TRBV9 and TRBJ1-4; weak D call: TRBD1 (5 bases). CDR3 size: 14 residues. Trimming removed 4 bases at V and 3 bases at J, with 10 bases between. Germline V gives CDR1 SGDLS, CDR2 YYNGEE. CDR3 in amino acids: CASSPTEANEKLFF. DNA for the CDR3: TGTGCCAGCAGCCCGACAGAAGCTAATGAAAAACTGTTTTTT.

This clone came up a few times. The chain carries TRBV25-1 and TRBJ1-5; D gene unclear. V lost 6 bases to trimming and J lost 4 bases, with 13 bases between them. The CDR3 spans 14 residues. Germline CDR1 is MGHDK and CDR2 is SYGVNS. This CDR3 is CASRDCPSNQPQHF. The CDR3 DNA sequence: TGTGCCAGCAGGGACTGCCCTTCGAATCAGCCCCAGCATTTT.

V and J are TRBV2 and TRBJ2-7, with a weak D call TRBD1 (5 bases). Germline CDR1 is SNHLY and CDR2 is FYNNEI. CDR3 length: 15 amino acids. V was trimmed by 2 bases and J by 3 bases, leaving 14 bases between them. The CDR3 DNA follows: TGTGCCAGCAGTGAAAGGGCAGGGAACTACTACGAGCAGTACTTC. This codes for CASSERAGNYYEQYF.

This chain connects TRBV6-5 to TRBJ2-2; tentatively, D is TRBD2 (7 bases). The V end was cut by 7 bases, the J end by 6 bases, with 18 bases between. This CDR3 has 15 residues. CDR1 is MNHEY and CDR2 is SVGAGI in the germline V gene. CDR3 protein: CASTARGAGAGELFF. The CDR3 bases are TGTGCCAGCACCGCACGGGGGGCCGGGGCCGGGGAGCTGTTTTTT.

This chain's CDR3 is CASRGQVVNSPLHF. In DNA, the CDR3 is TGTGCCAGCAGGGGACAGGTTGTGAATTCACCCCTCCACTTT. This chain joins TRBV2 and TRBJ1-6; 8 bases match TRBD1. This CDR3 comprises 14 residues. After removal of 6 bases from V and 7 bases from J, the junction contained 5 bases not matched to a gene. The germline gives CDR1 SNHLY, CDR2 FYNNEI.

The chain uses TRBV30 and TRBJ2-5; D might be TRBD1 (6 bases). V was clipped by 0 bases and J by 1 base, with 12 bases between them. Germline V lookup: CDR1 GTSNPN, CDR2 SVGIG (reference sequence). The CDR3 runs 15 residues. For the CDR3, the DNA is TGTGCCTGGAGTGTCCCAGGGGTAGGCCAAGAGACCCAGTACTTC. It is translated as CAWSVPGVGQETQYF. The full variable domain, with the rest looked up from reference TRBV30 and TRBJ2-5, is SQTIHQWPATLVQPVGSPLSLECTVEGTSNPNLYWYRQAAGRGLQLLFYSVGIGQISSEVPQNLSASRPQDRQFILSSKKLLLSDSGFYLCAWSVPGVGQETQYFGPGTRLLVL.

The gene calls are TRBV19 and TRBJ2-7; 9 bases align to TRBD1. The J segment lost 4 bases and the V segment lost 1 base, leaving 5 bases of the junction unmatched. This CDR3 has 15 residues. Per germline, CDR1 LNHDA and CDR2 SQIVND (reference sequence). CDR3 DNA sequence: TGTGCCAGTAGTATAGGGGGACAGGGCCAATACGAGCAGTACTTC. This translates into CASSIGGQGQYEQYF.

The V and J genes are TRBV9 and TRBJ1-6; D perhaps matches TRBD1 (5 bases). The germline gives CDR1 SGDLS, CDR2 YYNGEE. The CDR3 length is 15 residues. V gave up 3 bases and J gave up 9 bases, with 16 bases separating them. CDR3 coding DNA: TGTGCCAGCAGCGCGGGCACCGAAAGGGGTTCACCCCTCCACTTT. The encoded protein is CASSAGTERGSPLHF.

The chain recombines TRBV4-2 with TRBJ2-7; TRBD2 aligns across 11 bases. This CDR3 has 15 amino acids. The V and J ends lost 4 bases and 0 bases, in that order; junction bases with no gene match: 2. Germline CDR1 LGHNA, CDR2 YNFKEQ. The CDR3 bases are TGTGCCAGCAGCCCGACTAGCGGGGTCTCCTACGAGCAGTACTTC. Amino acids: CASSPTSGVSYEQYF.

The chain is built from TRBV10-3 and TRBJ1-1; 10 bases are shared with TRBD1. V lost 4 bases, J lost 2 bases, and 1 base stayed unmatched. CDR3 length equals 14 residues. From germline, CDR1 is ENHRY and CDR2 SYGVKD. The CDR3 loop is CAISGDRGNTEAFF. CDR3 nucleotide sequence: TGTGCCATCAGTGGGGACAGGGGAAACACTGAAGCTTTCTTT.

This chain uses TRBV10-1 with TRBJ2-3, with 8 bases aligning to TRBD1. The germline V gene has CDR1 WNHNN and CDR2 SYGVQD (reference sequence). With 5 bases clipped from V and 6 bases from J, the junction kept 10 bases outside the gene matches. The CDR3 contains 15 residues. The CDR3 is CASSPNRGKKDTQYF. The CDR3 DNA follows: TGCGCCAGCAGTCCCAACAGGGGGAAAAAGGATACGCAGTATTTT.

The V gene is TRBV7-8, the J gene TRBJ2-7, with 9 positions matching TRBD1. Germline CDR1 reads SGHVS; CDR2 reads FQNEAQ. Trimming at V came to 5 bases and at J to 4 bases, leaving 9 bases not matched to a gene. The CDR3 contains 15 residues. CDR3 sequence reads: CASSHPGQGSYEQYF. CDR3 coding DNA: TGTGCCAGCAGCCACCCGGGACAGGGAAGTTACGAGCAGTACTTC.

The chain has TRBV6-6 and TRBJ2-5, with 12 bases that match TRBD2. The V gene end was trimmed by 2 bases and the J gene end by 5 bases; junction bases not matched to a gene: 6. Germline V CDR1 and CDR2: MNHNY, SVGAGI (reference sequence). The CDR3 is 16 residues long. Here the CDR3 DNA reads TGTGCCAGCAGTTACCGGGCTAGCGGGGGGGCGGAGACCCAGTACTTC. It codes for CASSYRASGGAETQYF.

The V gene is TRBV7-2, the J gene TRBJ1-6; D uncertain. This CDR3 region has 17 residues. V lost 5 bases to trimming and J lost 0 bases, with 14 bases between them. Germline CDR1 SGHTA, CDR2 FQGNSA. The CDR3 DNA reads TGTGCCAGCAGCGATAGACCCGGGAGCTCCTATAATTCACCCCTCCACTTT. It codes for CASSDRPGSSYNSPLHF.

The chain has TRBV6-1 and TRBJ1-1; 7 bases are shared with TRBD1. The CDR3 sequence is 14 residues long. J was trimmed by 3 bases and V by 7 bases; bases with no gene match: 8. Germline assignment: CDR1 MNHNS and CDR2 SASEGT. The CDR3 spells CASTLSQGYTEAFF. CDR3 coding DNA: TGTGCCAGCACCCTATCACAGGGGTACACTGAAGCTTTCTTT.

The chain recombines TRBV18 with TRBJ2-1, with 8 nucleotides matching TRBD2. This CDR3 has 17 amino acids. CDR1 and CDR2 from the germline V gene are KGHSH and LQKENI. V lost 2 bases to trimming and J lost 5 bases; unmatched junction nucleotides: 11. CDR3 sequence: CASSPKGVAGPHNEQFF. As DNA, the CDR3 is TGTGCCAGCTCACCAAAGGGGGTAGCGGGGCCCCACAATGAGCAGTTCTTC.

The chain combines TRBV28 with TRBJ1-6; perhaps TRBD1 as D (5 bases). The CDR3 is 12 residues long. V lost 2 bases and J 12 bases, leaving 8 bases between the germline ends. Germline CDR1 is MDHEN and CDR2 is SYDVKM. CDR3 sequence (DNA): TGTGCCAGCAGTTTAAAGGGGCTACCCCTCCACTTT. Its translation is CASSLKGLPLHF. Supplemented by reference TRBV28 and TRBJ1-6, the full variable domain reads DVKVTQSSRYLVKRTGEKVFLECVQDMDHENMFWYRQDPGLGLRLIYFSYDVKMKEKGDIPEGYSVSREKKERFSLILESASTNQTSMYLCASSLKGLPLHFGNGTRLTVT.

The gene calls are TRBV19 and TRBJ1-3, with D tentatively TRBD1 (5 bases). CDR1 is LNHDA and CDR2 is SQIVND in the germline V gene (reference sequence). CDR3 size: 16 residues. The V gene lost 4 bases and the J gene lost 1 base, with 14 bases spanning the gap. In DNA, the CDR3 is TGTGCCAGTAGTAGGGGGAGTGGGGGGTCTGGAAACACCATATATTTT. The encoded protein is CASSRGSGGSGNTIYF. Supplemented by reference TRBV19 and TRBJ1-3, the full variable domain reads DGGITQSPKYLFRKEGQNVTLSCEQNLNHDAMYWYRQDPGQGLRLIYYSQIVNDFQKGDIAEGYSVSREKKESFPLTVTSAQKNPTAFYLCASSRGSGGSGNTIYFGEGSWLTVV.

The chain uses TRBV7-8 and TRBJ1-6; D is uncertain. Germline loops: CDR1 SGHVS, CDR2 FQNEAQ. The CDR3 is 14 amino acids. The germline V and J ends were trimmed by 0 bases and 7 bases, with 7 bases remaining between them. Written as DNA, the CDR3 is TGTGCCAGCAGCTTAGCGGGCCCAAATTCACCCCTCCACTTT. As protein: CASSLAGPNSPLHF.

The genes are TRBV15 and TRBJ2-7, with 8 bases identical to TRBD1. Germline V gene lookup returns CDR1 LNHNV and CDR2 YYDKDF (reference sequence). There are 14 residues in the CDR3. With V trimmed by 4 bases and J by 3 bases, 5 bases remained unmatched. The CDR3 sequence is CATSTRTGNYEQYF. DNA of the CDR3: TGTGCCACCAGCACACGGACAGGGAACTACGAGCAGTACTTC. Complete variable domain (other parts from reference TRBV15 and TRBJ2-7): DAMVIQNPRYQVTQFGKPVTLSCSQTLNHNVMYWYQQKSSQAPKLLFHYYDKDFNNEADTPDNFQSRRPNTSFCFLDIRSPGLGDTAMYLCATSTRTGNYEQYFGPGTRLTVT.

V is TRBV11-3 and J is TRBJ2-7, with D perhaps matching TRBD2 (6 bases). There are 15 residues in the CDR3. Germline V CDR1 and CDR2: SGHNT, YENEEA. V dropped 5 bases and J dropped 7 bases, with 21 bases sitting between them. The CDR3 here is CASSEEGRLRVEQYF. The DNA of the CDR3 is TGTGCCAGCAGCGAGGAGGGAAGATTACGTGTAGAGCAGTACTTC.

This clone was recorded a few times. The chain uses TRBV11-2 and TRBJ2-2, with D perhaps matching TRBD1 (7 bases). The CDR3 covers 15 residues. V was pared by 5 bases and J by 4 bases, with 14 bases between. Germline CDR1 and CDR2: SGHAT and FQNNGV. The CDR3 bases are TGTGCCAGCAGCCCCTGGCAGGGGGGCACCGGGGAGCTGTTTTTT. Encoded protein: CASSPWQGGTGELFF.

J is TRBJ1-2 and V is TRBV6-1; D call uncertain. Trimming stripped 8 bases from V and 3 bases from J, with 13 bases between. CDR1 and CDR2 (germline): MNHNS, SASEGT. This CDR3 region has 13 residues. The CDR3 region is CASSPEVDYGYTF. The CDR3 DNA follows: TGTGCCAGCTCCCCGGAGGTAGACTATGGCTACACCTTC.

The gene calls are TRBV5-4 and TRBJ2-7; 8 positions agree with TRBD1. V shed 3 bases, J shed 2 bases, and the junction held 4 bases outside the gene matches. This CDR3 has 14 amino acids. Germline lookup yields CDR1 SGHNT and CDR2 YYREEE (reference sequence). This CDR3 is CASSSPGQAYEQYF. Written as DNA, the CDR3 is TGTGCCAGCAGCTCCCCGGGACAGGCCTACGAGCAGTACTTC.

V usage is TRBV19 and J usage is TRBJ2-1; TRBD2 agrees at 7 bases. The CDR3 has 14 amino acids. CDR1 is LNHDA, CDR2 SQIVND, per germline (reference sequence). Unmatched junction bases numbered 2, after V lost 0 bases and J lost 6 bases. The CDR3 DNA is TGTGCCAGTAGTATAGATGCTAGCGGCAATGAGCAGTTCTTC. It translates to CASSIDASGNEQFF. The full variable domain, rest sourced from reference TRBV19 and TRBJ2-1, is DGGITQSPKYLFRKEGQNVTLSCEQNLNHDAMYWYRQDPGQGLRLIYYSQIVNDFQKGDIAEGYSVSREKKESFPLTVTSAQKNPTAFYLCASSIDASGNEQFFGPGTRLTVL.

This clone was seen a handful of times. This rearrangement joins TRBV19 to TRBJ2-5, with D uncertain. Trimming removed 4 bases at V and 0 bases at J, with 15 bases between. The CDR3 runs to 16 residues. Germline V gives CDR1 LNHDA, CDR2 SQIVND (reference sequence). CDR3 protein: CASSKERDTYQETQYF. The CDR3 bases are TGTGCCAGTAGTAAGGAAAGAGACACCTACCAAGAGACCCAGTACTTC. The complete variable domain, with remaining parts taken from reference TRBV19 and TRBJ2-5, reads DGGITQSPKYLFRKEGQNVTLSCEQNLNHDAMYWYRQDPGQGLRLIYYSQIVNDFQKGDIAEGYSVSREKKESFPLTVTSAQKNPTAFYLCASSKERDTYQETQYFGPGTRLLVL.

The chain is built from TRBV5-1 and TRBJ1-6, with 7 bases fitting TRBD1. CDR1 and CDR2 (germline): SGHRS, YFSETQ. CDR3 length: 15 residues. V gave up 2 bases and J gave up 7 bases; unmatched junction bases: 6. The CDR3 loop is CASSLGTDRNSPLHF. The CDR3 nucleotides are TGCGCCAGCAGCTTAGGGACAGATAGAAATTCACCCCTCCACTTT. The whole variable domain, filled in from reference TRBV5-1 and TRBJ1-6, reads KAGVTQTPRYLIKTRGQQVTLSCSPISGHRSVSWYQQTPGQGLQFLFEYFSETQRNKGNFPGRFSGRQFSNSRSEMNVSTLELGDSALYLCASSLGTDRNSPLHFGNGTRLTVT.

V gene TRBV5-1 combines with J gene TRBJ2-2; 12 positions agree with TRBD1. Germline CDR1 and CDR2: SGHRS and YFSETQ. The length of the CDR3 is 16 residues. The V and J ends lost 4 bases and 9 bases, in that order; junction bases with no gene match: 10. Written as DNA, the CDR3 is TGCGCCAGCAGCATGGGGGACAGGGGGCTTCTCAGGGAGCTGTTTTTT. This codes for CASSMGDRGLLRELFF.

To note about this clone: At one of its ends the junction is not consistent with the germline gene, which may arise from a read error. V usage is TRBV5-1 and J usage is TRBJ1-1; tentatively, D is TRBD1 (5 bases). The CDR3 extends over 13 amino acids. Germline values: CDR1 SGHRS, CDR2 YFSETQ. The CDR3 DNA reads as TGCGCCAGCAGCCGGGGACGCTCTCTCGGGGGGGTCTTT. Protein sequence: CASSRGRSLGGVF.

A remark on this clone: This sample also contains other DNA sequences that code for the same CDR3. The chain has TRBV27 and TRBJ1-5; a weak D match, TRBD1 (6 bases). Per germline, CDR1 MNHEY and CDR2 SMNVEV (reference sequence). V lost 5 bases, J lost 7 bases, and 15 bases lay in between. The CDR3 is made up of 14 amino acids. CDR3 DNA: TGTGCCAGCAGTCCTCAGGGAGGGGGGCAGCCCCAGCATTTT. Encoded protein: CASSPQGGGQPQHF.

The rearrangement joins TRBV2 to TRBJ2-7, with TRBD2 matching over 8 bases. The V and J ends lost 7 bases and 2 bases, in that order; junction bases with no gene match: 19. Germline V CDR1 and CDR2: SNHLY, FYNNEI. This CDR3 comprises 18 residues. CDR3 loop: CASTKASAGGGKTYEQYF. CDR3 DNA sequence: TGTGCCAGCACCAAAGCATCCGCCGGGGGGGGGAAGACCTACGAGCAGTACTTC.